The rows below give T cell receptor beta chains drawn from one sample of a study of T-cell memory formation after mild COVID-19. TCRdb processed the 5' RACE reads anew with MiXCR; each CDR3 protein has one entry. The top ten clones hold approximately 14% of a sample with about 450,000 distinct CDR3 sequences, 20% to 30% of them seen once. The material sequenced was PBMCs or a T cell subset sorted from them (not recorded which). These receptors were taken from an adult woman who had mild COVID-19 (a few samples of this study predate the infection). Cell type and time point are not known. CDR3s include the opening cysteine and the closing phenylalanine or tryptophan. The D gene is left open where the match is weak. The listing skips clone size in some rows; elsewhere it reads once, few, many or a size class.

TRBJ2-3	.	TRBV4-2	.	CASSQDWSGDTQYF	TGTGCCAGCAGCCAAGATTGGAGCGGAGATACGCAGTATTTT
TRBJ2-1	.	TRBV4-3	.	CASSRSHSSFYNEQFF	TGCGCCAGCAGCAGGAGTCACTCTTCTTTTTACAATGAGCAGTTCTTC
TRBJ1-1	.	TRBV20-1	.	CSAINPEMRAFF	TGCAGTGCTATAAATCCGGAGATGCGAGCTTTCTTT
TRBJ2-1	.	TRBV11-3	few	CASSLDGQGHNEQFF	TGTGCCAGCAGCTTAGACGGACAAGGGCACAATGAGCAGTTCTTC
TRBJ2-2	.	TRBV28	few	CASSLGGTTNTGELFF	TGTGCCAGCAGTTTAGGTGGGACAACGAACACCGGGGAGCTGTTTTTT
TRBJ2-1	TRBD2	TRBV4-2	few	CASSQGELAGDWGRDEQFF	TGTGCCAGCAGCCAAGGGGAGCTAGCGGGAGATTGGGGTCGCGATGAGCAGTTCTTC
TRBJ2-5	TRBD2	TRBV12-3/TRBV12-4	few	CASSLDLAGQETQYF	TGTGCCAGCAGTTTAGATCTAGCGGGCCAAGAGACCCAGTACTTC
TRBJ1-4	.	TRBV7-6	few	CASSSWVPLGNEKLFF	TGTGCCAGCAGCTCCTGGGTCCCTTTGGGAAATGAAAAACTGTTTTTT
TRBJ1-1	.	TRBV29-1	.	CSVETSNTEAFF	TGCAGCGTTGAGACGTCGAACACTGAAGCTTTCTTT
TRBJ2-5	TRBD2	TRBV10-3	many	CAISAGGTKETQYF	TGTGCCATCAGTGCGGGGGGAACAAAAGAGACCCAGTACTTC
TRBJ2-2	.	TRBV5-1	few	CASRGSGNTGELFF	TGCGCCAGCAGAGGTAGCGGGAACACCGGGGAGCTGTTTTTT
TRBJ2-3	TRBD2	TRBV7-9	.	CASSITSGNTDTQYF	TGTGCCAGCAGCATCACTAGCGGGAACACAGATACGCAGTATTTT
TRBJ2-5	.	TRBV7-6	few	CASSSSRATQETQYF	TGTGCCAGCAGCTCATCTAGAGCCACCCAAGAGACCCAGTACTTC
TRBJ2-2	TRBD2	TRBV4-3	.	CASSLSGRRTGELFF	TGCGCCAGCAGCCTTAGCGGGAGACGAACCGGGGAGCTGTTTTTT
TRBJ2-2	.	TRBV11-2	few	CASSLNAGRTGELFF	TGTGCCAGCAGCTTAAACGCAGGCCGCACCGGGGAGCTGTTTTTT
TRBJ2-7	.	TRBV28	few	CASSLEPDSSYEQYF	TGTGCCAGCAGTTTAGAGCCGGACAGCTCCTACGAGCAGTACTTC
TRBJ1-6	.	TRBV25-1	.	CASSEYSAFPNSPLHF	TGTGCCAGCAGTGAATATTCGGCATTCCCAAATTCACCCCTCCACTTT
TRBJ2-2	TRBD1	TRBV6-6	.	CASSLLAGDSYTNTGELFF	TGTGCCAGCAGTCTACTCGCAGGGGACAGCTATACGAACACCGGGGAGCTGTTTTTT
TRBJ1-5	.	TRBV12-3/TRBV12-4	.	CASSLSTLQPQHF	TGTGCCAGCAGTTTATCCACCCTTCAGCCCCAGCATTTT
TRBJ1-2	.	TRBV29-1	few	CSVKGLTNYGYTF	TGCAGCGTTAAAGGACTGACGAACTATGGCTACACCTTC
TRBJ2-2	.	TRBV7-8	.	CASSLAASMTVIVQPNTGELFF	TGTGCCAGCAGCTTAGCAGCCAGCATGACAGTAATTGTACAACCGAACACCGGGGAGCTGTTTTTT
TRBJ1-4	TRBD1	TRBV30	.	CAWSNFKDRGYEKLFF	TGTGCCTGGAGTAATTTTAAGGACAGGGGGTATGAAAAACTGTTTTTT
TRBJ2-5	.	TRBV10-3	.	CAISDQSETQYF	TGTGCCATCAGTGATCAGTCAGAGACCCAGTACTTC
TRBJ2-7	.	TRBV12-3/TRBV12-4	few	CASSLQGFNEQYF	TGTGCCAGCAGTTTACAGGGGTTCAACGAGCAGTACTTC
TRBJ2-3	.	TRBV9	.	CASSLPGALITDTQYF	TGTGCCAGCAGCCTCCCGGGGGCGCTTATTACAGATACGCAGTATTTT
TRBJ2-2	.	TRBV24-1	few	CAIRTTNTGELFF	TGTGCCATTAGGACCACGAACACCGGGGAGCTGTTTTTT
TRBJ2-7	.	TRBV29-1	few	CSVGSVEQYF	TGCAGCGTTGGTAGCGTCGAGCAGTACTTC
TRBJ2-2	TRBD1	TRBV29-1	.	CSVVTGTEYTGELFF	TGCAGCGTTGTCACCGGGACAGAGTACACCGGGGAGCTGTTTTTT
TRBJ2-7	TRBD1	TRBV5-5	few	CASSFEPGQGQYEQYF	TGTGCCAGCAGCTTCGAACCCGGACAGGGGCAATACGAGCAGTACTTC
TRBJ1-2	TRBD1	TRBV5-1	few	CASSPGTDGGYGYTF	TGCGCCAGCAGCCCAGGGACAGATGGGGGCTATGGCTACACCTTC
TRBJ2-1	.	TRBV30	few	CAGAGTLSYNEQFF	TGTGCCGGGGCCGGGACTCTCTCCTACAATGAGCAGTTCTTC
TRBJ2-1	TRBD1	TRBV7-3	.	CASSLTLQGEQFF	TGTGCCAGCAGCTTAACCTTACAGGGGGAGCAGTTCTTC
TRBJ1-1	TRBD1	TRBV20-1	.	CSARISYRGAEAFF	TGCAGTGCTAGGATTTCGTACAGGGGCGCTGAAGCTTTCTTT
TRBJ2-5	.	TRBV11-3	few	CASSFPSVGLMEETQYF	TGTGCCAGCAGCTTCCCATCAGTCGGACTAATGGAAGAGACCCAGTACTTC
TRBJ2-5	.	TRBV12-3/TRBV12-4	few	CASSLEAGPQETQYF	TGTGCCAGCAGTTTAGAGGCAGGTCCTCAAGAGACCCAGTACTTC
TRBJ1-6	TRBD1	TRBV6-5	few	CASSYSGQGSNNSPLHF	TGTGCCAGCAGTTACTCCGGACAGGGGTCCAATAATTCACCCCTCCACTTT
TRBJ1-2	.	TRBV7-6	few	CASSLASGVNYGYTF	TGTGCCAGCAGCTTAGCGAGTGGGGTAAACTATGGCTACACCTTC